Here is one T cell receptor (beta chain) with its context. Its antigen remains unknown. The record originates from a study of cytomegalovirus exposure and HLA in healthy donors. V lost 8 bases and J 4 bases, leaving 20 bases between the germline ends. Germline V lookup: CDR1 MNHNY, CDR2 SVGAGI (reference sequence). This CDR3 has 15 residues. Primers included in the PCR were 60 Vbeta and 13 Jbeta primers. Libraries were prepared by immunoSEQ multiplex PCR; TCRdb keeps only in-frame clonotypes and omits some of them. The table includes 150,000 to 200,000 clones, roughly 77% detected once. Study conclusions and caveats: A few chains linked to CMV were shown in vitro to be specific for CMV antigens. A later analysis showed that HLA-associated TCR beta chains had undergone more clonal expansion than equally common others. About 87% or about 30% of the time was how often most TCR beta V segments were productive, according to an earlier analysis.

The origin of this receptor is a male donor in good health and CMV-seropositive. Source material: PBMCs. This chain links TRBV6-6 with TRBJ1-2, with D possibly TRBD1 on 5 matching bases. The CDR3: CASCDRRQRVYGYTF. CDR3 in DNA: TGTGCCAGCTGTGACAGACGGCAGAGAGTCTATGGCTACACCTTC.